What follows is one T cell receptor (beta chain) and its context. The authors' processing: For nucleated cells, counts were estimated from reference gene primer amplification. Libraries were prepared by immunoSEQ multiplex PCR; TCRdb keeps only in-frame clonotypes and omits some of them. V, J and clone size reflect that table, while D and trimming were determined from the DNA. The data contain 70,000 to 85,000 clones, roughly 86% of them singletons. The data were taken from a study of blood T cell repertoires in COVID-19. As for the study in general: Italy, Spain and the United States were the sources of the convalescent and acute COVID-19 samples. PBMCs, B-cell-depleted T cells, or T cells were the source of the cDNA or gDNA that made up the material.

CDR1 is SNHLY, CDR2 FYNNEI, per germline. The CDR3 is 14 residues long. J gave up 2 bases and V 7 bases, and 8 bases lay outside the gene matches. The clonotype comes from an older woman with acute or convalescent COVID-19. This rearrangement joins TRBV2 to TRBJ2-7, with TRBD2 identical over 7 bases. The source material was peripheral blood. The DNA for the CDR3 is TGTGCCAGCACCTGGTCTAGCGGTGCCTACGAGCAGTACTTC. It is translated as CASTWSSGAYEQYF.